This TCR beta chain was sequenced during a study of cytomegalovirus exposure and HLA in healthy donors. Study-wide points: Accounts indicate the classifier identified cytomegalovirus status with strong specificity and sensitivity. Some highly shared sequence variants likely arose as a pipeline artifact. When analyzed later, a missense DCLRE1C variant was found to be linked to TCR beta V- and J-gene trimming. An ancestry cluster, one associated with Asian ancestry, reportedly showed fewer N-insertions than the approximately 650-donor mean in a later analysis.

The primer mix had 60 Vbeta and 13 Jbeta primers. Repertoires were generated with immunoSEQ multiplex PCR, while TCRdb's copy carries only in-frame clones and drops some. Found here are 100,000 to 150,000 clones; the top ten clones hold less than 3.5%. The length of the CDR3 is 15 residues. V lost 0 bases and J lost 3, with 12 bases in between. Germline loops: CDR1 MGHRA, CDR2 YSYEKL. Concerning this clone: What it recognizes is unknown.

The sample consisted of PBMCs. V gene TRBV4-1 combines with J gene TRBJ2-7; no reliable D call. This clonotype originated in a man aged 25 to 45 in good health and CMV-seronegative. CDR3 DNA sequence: TGCGCCAGCAGCCAAGAACGAGGAGAGGACTACGAGCAGTACTTC. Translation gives CASSQERGEDYEQYF.